This T cell receptor (beta chain) derives from a study of regulatory T cells in long-lasting Graves disease. Both iRepertoire HTBI primers and Arm-PCR of CDR3 regions were used to build the TCR beta libraries. Source study methods: Identified across the samples were 55 to 75 TRBV segments and roughly 14 TRBJ segments. TCRdb ran MiXCR on the multiplex PCR reads and lists one entry per CDR3 protein. These V and J calls derive from TCRdb rather than the authors' analysis. Here the sample spans about 400,000 distinct CDR3 sequences, more than 20% being singletons. Time point meaning: persistent/refractory GD, antithyroid drugs over 5 years with positive TRAb. The TCR library used RNA extracted from PBMCs. This clonotype was counted at least ten times. Its antigen remains unknown. Trimming took 4 bases from V and 5 from J, leaving 11 bases between them. CDR3 length: 13 residues. Per the germline V gene, CDR1 is SGHAT and CDR2 is FQDESV (reference sequence).

Findings and caveats of the study: Persistent cases of Graves' showed reduced TCR diversity relative to newly diagnosed patients. TRBV28 was favored in persistent disease, as were TRBJ1-2 and TRBJ2-5.

The sequences come from peripheral blood mononuclear cells (PBMCs), collected when the disease was refractory, from a patient treated with antithyroid drugs. The gene calls are TRBV11-1 and TRBJ2-5; D may correspond to TRBD1 or TRBD2 (6 bases each). The TCR originated in a female donor with Graves disease. The CDR3, as DNA: TGTGCCAGCAGCTGGGGGGCTGGGGAGACCCAGTACTTC. It specifies CASSWGAGETQYF.